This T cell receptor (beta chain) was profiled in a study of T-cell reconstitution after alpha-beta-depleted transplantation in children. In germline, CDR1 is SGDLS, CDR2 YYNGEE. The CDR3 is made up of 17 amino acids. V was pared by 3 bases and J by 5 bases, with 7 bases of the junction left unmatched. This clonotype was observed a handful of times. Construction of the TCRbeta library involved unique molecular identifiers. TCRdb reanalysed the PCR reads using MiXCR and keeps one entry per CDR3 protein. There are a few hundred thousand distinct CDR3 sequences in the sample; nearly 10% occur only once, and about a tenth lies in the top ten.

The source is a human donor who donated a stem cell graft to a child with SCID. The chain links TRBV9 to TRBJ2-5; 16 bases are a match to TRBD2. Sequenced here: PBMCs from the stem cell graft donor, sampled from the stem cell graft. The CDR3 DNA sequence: TGTGCCAGCAGCGCCGGGACTAGCGGGGGGGCGATTGAGACCCAGTACTTC. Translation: CASSAGTSGGAIETQYF.